This TCR beta chain comes out of a study of beta chain features in type 1 diabetes. Study overall: Patients did not differ from healthy donors in age, gender or cell yield. Cells sorted and examined across all samples totaled nearly 110,000,000. Whole-study findings and limits: Patients with type 1 diabetes carried fewer insertions and had more deletions at their VDJ junctions. The study found that naive, central memory and Treg TCRB repertoires appeared more similar in patients than in healthy donors.

CDR1 is SGHRS and CDR2 is YFSETQ in the germline V gene. V was trimmed by 2 bases and J by 2 bases, leaving 6 bases between them. This CDR3 comprises 13 residues. Expressed TCRB transcripts were sequenced because the entire RNA isolate underwent reverse transcription. Clones were read by immunoSEQ multiplex PCR, and TCRdb kept only the in-frame ones, dropping some. The sample gives tens of thousands of clones, about a third of which show up once; 0.4% to 0.55% is in the top ten. Comments on this clone: Its antigen is still unknown. The sample carries other DNA sequences with the same CDR3.

The sequencing sample was made of stem cell memory CD4+ T cells from blood. The receptor comes from a young woman in good health. The genes are TRBV5-1 and TRBJ2-3; D is unresolved. The CDR3 DNA reads TGCGCCAGCAGCTTATGGCTCACAGATACGCAGTATTTT. This gives the protein CASSLWLTDTQYF. The variable domain in full, completed from reference TRBV5-1 and TRBJ2-3, reads KAGVTQTPRYLIKTRGQQVTLSCSPISGHRSVSWYQQTPGQGLQFLFEYFSETQRNKGNFPGRFSGRQFSNSRSEMNVSTLELGDSALYLCASSLWLTDTQYFGPGTRLTVL.